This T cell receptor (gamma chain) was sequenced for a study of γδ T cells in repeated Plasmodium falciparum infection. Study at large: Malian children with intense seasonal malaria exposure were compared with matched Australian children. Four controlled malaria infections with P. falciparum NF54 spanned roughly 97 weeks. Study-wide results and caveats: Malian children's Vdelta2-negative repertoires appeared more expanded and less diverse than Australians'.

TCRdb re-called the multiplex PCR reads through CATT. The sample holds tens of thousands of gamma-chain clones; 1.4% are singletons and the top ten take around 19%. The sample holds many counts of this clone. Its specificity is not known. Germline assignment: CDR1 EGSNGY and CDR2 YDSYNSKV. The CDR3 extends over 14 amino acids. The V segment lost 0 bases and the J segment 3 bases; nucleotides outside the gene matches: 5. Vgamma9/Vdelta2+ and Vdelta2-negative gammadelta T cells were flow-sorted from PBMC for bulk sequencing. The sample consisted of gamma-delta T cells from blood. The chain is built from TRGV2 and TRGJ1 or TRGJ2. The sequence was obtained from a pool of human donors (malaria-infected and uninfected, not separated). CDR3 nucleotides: TGTGCCACCTGGGACGGGCGCGTTTATTATAAGAAACTCTTT. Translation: CATWDGRVYYKKLF.